Listed below are T cell receptor beta chains from one sample, sequenced in a study of control samples from healthy donors and cancer patients. The repertoire was sequenced with immunoSEQ multiplex PCR; TCRdb's copy has only in-frame clones and lacks some. The sample contains about 170,000 clones, approximately 92% of which appear only once. The sequenced sample consisted of blood. These receptors came from a woman in her sixties or seventies in good health. Each CDR3 is given with its conserved first and last residue. The D gene is left open where the match is weak. The size field is filled for only some rows; it gives once, few, many or a size class.

size | J | V | length | D | DNA | CDR3
- | TRBJ1-1 | TRBV6-6 | 16 | TRBD1 | TGTGCCAGCAGTCCGGGACAGGGGGCGCGGGGCACTGAAGCTTTCTTT | CASSPGQGARGTEAFF
- | TRBJ1-3 | TRBV5-1 | 14 | TRBD1 | TGCGCCAGCAGCTACGACAGGGCTGGAAACACCATATATTTT | CASSYDRAGNTIYF
- | TRBJ2-7 | TRBV18 | 14 | TRBD1 | TGTGCCAGCTCACCACGGGACAGGCCCTACGAGCAGTACTTC | CASSPRDRPYEQYF
once | TRBJ1-4 | TRBV5-1 | 16 | - | TGCGCCAGCAGCAGAGCGGATCGGGCAACTAATGAAAAACTGTTTTTT | CASSRADRATNEKLFF
- | TRBJ1-2 | TRBV16 | 15 | - | TGTGCCAGCAGCCAATCGCCCCCGGGGACCTATGGCTACACCTTC | CASSQSPPGTYGYTF
- | TRBJ1-2 | TRBV5-8 | 15 | - | TGTGCCAGCAGCTCTCTTGGTGGGGTTAACTATGGCTACACCTTC | CASSSLGGVNYGYTF
once | TRBJ2-7 | TRBV5-4 | 13 | - | TGTGCCAGCAGCTTGGATCAGATCTACGAGCAGTACTTC | CASSLDQIYEQYF
- | TRBJ2-3 | TRBV18 | 16 | - | TGTGCCAGCTCACCAAGAGGGGCCTCCTTTTCAGATACGCAGTATTTT | CASSPRGASFSDTQYF
once | TRBJ2-7 | TRBV19 | 16 | - | TGTGCCAGTAGTGCCGATCGATCAGTCGTCTCCTACGAGCAGTACTTC | CASSADRSVVSYEQYF
- | TRBJ1-1 | TRBV12-5 | 13 | - | TGTGCTAGTGGTTTTAGGGTTGGGACTGAAGCTTTCTTT | CASGFRVGTEAFF
- | TRBJ2-5 | TRBV7-2 | 13 | - | TGTGCCAGCAGCCAGTCCGGCCAAGAGACCCAGTACTTC | CASSQSGQETQYF